The T cell receptor (delta chain) described here comes from a study of γδ T cells in repeated Plasmodium falciparum infection. Gammadelta T cells were flow-sorted from PBMC into Vgamma9/Vdelta2+ and Vdelta2-negative populations for bulk analysis. TCRdb reanalyzed the multiplex PCR reads using CATT. The repertoire includes 90,000 or so delta-chain clones, roughly 0.9% of them detected once, and 9.5% to 10% sits in the top ten. Only a few counts were recorded for this clone. TCRdb lists the protein of a much larger clone for this DNA, which differs at residue 3, so this is likely a read error; the protein given here is translated from the DNA itself. The CDR3 totals 22 residues. Germline CDR1 TSWWSYY, CDR2 QGS.

The chain couples TRDV1 to TRDJ1, with 13 bases that match TRDD3. The J gene, left out of TCRdb, was set here by checking the DNA against germline. The sample was gamma-delta T cells from blood. This receptor was obtained from a pool of human donors (malaria-infected and uninfected, not separated). The CDR3, as DNA: TGTGCTTTTGGGGAACTGGGATCAAGTCGTACTGGGGGATACGTCGACACCGATAAACTCATCTTT. Amino acid sequence: CAFGELGSSRTGGYVDTDKLIF.